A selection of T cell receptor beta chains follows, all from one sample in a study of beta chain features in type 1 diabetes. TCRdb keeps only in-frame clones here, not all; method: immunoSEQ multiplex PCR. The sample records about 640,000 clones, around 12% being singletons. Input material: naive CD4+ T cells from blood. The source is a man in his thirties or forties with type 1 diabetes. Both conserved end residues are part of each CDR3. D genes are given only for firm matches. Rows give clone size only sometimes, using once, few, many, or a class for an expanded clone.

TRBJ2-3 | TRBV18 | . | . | CASSPPKGRKITDTQYF | TGTGCCAGCTCACCCCCCAAGGGACGGAAGATCACAGATACGCAGTATTTT
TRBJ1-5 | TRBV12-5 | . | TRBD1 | CASGLGDRNQPQHF | TGTGCTAGTGGTTTGGGGGACAGAAATCAGCCCCAGCATTTT
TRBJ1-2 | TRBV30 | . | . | CAWSVRPAPYGYTF | TGTGCCTGGAGTGTGAGACCGGCCCCTTATGGCTACACCTTC
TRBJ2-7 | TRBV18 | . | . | CASSPVSTGLSSYEQYF | TGTGCCAGCTCACCAGTTTCCACAGGGCTTAGCTCCTACGAGCAGTACTTC
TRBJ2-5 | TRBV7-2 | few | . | CASSFNHQETQYF | TGTGCCAGCAGCTTCAATCACCAAGAGACCCAGTACTTC
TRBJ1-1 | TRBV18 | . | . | CASSPTEPGQEAFF | TGTGCCAGCTCACCAACGGAGCCTGGGCAGGAAGCTTTCTTT
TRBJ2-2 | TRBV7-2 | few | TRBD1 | CASSLGQGGDGELFF | TGTGCCAGCAGCTTAGGACAGGGGGGAGACGGGGAGCTGTTTTTT
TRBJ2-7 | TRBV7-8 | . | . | CASSSQPDSYEQYF | TGTGCCAGCAGCTCCCAACCAGATTCCTACGAGCAGTACTTC
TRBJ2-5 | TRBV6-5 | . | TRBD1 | CASSYWDRDRSETQYF | TGTGCCAGCAGTTACTGGGACAGGGATCGGAGTGAGACCCAGTACTTC
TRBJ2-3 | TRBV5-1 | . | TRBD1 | CASSSDRARPPDTQYF | TGCGCCAGCAGCTCCGACAGGGCGCGGCCCCCAGATACGCAGTATTTT
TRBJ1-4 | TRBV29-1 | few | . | CSVDPVEKLFF | TGCAGCGTTGACCCAGTTGAAAAACTGTTTTTT
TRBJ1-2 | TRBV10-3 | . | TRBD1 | CAISESRGQGAGYTF | TGTGCCATCAGTGAGTCGAGAGGACAGGGGGCTGGCTACACCTTC
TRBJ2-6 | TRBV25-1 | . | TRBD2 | CASRGEGRSGANVLTF | TGTGCCAGCAGGGGGGAGGGTCGCTCTGGGGCCAACGTCCTGACTTTC
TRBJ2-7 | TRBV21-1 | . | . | CASDSGSGYEQYF | TGTGCCAGCGATTCGGGTAGCGGCTACGAGCAGTACTTC
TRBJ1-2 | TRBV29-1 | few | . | CSASTSVNYGYTF | TGCAGCGCCAGCACATCGGTTAACTATGGCTACACCTTC
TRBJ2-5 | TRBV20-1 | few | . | CSVARGETQYF | TGCAGTGTGGCCCGAGGAGAGACCCAGTACTTC
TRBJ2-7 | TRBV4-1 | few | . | CASSQGYPGEGYEQYF | TGCGCCAGCAGCCAAGGATACCCAGGGGAAGGCTACGAGCAGTACTTC
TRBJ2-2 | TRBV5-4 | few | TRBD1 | CASSSGGTGTGELFF | TGTGCCAGCAGCTCAGGGGGCACGGGCACCGGGGAGCTGTTTTTT
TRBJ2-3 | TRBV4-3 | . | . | CASSQDPLGLIDTQYF | TGCGCCAGCAGCCAAGATCCCCTTGGACTTATAGATACGCAGTATTTT
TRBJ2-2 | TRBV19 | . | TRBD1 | CASTVDRVGTGELFF | TGTGCCAGTACCGTGGACAGGGTTGGCACCGGGGAGCTGTTTTTT
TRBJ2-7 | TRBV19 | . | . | CASSIVQGRSYEQYF | TGTGCCAGTAGTATAGTTCAGGGAAGGTCCTACGAGCAGTACTTC
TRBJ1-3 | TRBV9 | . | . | CASSVGQRGNTIYF | TGTGCCAGCAGCGTTGGCCAGAGGGGAAACACCATATATTTT
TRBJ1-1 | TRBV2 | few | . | CASSDQLTEAFF | TGTGCCAGCAGTGATCAGCTCACTGAAGCTTTCTTT
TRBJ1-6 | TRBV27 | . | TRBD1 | CASSNSGTGPSLHF | TGTGCCAGCAGTAACTCCGGGACAGGGCCTTCCCTCCACTTT